This T cell receptor (beta chain) is from a study of cytomegalovirus exposure and HLA in healthy donors (dated by TCRdb to 2016 to 2017). For the wider study: According to a later analysis, one platform produced both the 120 validation repertoires and the 666 repertoires of the first cohort. A separate validation cohort of about 110 different subjects was used in addition to the 666-subject first cohort. To predict cytomegalovirus infection status, the study combined high-throughput TCR immunosequencing, statistical association of individual TCRs with disease status, and machine learning. The study was designed to test whether signatures of past pathogen exposure could be identified by cataloging public T cell receptors. General conclusions and limits of the study: A later analysis found that TCRs clustered in the first cohort also tended to co-occur in the 95 to 150 validation repertoires, with more than 90% of cluster scores above 0. A total of around 150 TCR beta chains were listed by the study as associated with cytomegalovirus. A few of the identified cytomegalovirus-associated TCR beta chains were confirmed in vitro to be specific for cytomegalovirus antigens. The classifier was reported to diagnose cytomegalovirus status with high specificity and sensitivity in both the original and validation cohorts. A later analysis lacked HLA typing for the validation cohort, so it scored co-occurrence in that cohort across all 120 or so repertoires. The authors suggested that the approach could potentially be generalized to other disease states and immunological phenotypes. Most TCR sequences were seen in very few donors, while some public TCRs were found in many individuals.

Library generation was performed with the immunoSEQ multiplex PCR assay. The published analysis was carried out like this. To diagnose cytomegalovirus status from the catalog of TCR beta chain sequences, a statistical classification framework was built. The table was pulled from immuneACCESS by TCRdb, which kept in-frame rearrangements only. Such tables lose some clones; where checked, under half of the loss comes from unresolved V genes, and the rest has no known cause. V and J calls and clone size come straight from that table; D and trimming were deduced from the DNA. The sample contains about 260,000 clones, about nine tenths of them found a single time. Of the sample, approximately 3.1% falls within the top ten clones. As for this clone: The clone's antigen remains unknown. Within one base of it there is no much larger clone, and no base qualities were kept.

V lost 2 bases and J lost 4 bases, and the count of bases not matched to a germline gene is 6. The germline V gene (reference sequence) sets CDR1 to SGHNT and CDR2 to YYREEE. The CDR3, cysteine through phenylalanine, is 15 amino acids long. Just CDR3 DNA is preserved here, 45 bases in frame from base 1. Separate from the approximately 690-subject first cohort, the validation cohort of around 130 subjects was the group to which the donors belonged. The receptor was derived from a woman aged 25 to 39 in good health and CMV-seronegative. The sample comprised PBMCs. The sequence is built from TRBV5-4 and TRBJ2-7, and TRBD2 matches 10 of the central bases. The CDR3 sequence is CASSLAGGPSYEQYF. The bases read TGTGCCAGCAGCTTAGCGGGAGGGCCCTCGTACGAGCAGTACTTC.